The sequence of this T cell receptor beta chain was determined in a study of cytomegalovirus exposure and HLA in healthy donors. Whole-study findings and limits: Common viral pathogens seemed, in a later analysis, to connect with several of the most significant clusters. The authors listed 150 to 200 TCR beta chains as cytomegalovirus-associated. A previous analysis found most TCR beta V segments productive roughly 87% or roughly 30% of the time.

This clone has more than one count but fewer than ten. The antigen is undetermined. The CDR3 totals 16 residues. Germline values: CDR1 GTSNPN, CDR2 SVGIG (reference sequence). The V end was cut by 5 bases, the J end by 0 bases, with 16 bases between. The study sampled nominally healthy donors, though unrecorded immune exposures were likely. The PCR employed 60 Vbeta primers together with 13 Jbeta primers. The table came from immunoSEQ multiplex PCR; TCRdb's copy has only in-frame clones and leaves some out. In the table there are about 150,000 clones, roughly 82% of which are singletons. The chain is built from TRBV30 and TRBJ1-4, with D maybe TRBD1 (6 bases). The sequenced sample was PBMCs. The TCR was taken from a woman between 45 and 60 years old in good health and CMV-seropositive. CDR3 in amino acids: CAWSRQAGATNEKLFF. The CDR3 DNA sequence: TGTGCCTGGTCCCGACAGGCGGGGGCAACTAATGAAAAACTGTTTTTT.